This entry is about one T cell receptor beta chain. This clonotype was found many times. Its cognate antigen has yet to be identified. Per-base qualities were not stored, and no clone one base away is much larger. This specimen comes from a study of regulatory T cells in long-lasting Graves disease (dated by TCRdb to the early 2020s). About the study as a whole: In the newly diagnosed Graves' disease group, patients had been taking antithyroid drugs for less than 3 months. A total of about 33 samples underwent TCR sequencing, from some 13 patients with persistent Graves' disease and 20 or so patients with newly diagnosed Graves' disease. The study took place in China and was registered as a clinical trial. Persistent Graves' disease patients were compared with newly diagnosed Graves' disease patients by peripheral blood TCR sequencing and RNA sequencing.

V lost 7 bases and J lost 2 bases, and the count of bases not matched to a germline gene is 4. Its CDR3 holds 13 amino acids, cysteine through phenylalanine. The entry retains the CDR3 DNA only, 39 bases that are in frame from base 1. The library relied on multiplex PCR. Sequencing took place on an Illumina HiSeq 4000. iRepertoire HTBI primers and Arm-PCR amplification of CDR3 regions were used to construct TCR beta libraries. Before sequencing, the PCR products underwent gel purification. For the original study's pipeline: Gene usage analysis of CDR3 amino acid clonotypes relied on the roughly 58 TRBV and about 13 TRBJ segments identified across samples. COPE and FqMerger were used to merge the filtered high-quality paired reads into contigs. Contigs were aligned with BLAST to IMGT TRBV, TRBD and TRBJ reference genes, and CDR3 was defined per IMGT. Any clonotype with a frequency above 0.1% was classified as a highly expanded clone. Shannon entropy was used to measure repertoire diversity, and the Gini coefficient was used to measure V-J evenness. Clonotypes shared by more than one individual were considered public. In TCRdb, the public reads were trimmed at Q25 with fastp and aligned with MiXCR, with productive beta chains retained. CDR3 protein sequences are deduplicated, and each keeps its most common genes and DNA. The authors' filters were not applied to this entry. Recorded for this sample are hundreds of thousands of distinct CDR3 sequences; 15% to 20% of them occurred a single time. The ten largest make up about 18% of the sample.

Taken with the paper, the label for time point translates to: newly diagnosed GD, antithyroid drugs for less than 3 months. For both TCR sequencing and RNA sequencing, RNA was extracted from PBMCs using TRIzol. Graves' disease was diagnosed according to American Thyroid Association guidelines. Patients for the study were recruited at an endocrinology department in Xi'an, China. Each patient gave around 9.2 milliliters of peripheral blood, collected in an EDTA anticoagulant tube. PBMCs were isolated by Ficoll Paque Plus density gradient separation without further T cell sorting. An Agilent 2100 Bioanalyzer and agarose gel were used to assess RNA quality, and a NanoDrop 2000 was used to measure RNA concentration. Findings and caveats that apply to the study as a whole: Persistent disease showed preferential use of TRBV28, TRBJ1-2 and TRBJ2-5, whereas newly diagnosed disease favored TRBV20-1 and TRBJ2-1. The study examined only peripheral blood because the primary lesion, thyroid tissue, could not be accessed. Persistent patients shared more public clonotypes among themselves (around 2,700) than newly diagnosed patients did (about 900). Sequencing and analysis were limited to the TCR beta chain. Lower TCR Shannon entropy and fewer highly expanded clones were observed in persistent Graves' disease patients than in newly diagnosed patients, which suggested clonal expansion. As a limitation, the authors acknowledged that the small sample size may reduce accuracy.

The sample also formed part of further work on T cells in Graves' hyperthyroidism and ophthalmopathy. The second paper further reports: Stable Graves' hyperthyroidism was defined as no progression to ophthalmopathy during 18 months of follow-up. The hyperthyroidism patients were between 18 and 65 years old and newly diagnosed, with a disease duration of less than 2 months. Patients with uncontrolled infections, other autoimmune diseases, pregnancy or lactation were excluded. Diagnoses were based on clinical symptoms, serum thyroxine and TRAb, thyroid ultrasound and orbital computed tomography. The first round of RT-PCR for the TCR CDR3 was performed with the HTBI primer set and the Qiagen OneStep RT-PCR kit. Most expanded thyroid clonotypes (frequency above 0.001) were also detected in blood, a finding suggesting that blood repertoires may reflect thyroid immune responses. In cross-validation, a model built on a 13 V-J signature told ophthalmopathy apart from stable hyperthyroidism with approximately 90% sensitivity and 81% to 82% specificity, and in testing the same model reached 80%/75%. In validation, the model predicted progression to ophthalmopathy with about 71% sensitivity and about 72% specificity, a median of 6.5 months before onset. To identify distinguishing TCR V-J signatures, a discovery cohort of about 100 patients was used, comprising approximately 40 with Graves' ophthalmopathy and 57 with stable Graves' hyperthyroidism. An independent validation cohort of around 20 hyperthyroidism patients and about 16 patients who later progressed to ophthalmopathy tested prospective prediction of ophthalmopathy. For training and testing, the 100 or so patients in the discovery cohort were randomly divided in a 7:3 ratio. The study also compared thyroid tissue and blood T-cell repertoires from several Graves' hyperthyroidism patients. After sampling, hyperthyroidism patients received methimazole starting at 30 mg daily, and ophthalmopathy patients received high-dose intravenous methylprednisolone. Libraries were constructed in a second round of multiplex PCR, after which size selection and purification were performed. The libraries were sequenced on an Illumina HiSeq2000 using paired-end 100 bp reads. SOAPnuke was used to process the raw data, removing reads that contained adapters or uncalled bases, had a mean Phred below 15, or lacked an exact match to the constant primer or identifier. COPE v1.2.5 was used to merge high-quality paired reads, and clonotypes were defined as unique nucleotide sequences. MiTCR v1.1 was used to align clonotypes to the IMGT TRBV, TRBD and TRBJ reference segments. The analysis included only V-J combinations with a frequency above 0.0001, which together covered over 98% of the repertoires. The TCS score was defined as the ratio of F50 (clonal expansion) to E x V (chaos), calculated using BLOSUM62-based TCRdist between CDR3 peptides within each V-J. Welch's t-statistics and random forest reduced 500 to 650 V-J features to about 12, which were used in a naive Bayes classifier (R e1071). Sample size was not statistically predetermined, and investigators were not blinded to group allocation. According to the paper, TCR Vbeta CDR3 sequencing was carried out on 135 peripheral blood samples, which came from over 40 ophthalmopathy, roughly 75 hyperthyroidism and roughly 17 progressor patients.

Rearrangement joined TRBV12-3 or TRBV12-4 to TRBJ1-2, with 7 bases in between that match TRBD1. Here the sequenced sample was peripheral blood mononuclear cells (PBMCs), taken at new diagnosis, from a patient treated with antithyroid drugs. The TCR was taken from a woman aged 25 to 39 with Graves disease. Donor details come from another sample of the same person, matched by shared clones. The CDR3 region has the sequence CASINRGNYGYTF. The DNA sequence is TGTGCCAGCATCAACAGGGGAAACTATGGCTACACCTTC.